This T cell receptor beta chain was observed in a study of T and B cells in COVID-19 patients (dated by TCRdb to about 2020). Concerning the study at large: Using TRB and IGH repertoire sequencing of peripheral blood, the study characterized adaptive immunity in COVID-19 patients who had active infection or had recovered. The recovered cohort included over 15 patients who contributed 20 or so samples, and most of those patients had mild to moderate COVID-19 that was managed on an outpatient basis. Patients in the recovered cohort had a median age of around 36 years, compared with 55 to 70 years for patients in the active-infection cohort. In the active-infection cohort, about 60% of the roughly 20 patients were critically ill and required mechanical ventilation or ECMO. Of the 20 patients in the active-infection cohort, 15 to 19 had comorbidities associated with unfavorable COVID-19 outcome. The repository of TCR and BCR sequences included over 55 time points from 40 or so patients, and more than 8 million TCR sequences were analysed. A couple of patients were included in both the recovered and active cohorts because samples were available from active disease and after recovery. An age-matched reference group of fewer than 45 healthy donors negative for COVID-19 antibodies was used as the comparison for repertoire analyses. As many as 9 follow-up blood samples were taken per patient, and some of the samples covered different disease stages within the same individual.

Sequencing took place on an Illumina MiSeq. Multiplex PCR with BIOMED2 TRB-A/B primer pools was used to amplify TRB rearrangements. Illumina-compatible adapters and 7-nucleotide sample barcodes were attached to the amplicons in two consecutive PCRs. All library PCRs used Phusion HS II polymerase. Amplicons were purified from gel with the NucleoSpin Gel and PCR Clean-up kit, quantified on Qubit, and pooled at 3 to 5 nM. Amplicon pool quality was checked on an Agilent 2100 Bioanalyzer before Illumina next-generation sequencing. On the authors' methods: Annotation of TRB rearrangements was done in MiXCR 3.0.8 with the default MiXCR reference library. Non-productive reads and sequences with fewer than 2 reads were removed, and every unique CDR3 nucleotide sequence was treated as one clone. Clonality, diversity, richness and V-J gene usage were computed in R 3.5.1. GLIPH2 was used to cluster TCRs based on CDR3 similarity, and OLGA was used to calculate the generation probabilities. GLIPH2 clusters were kept only when the clusters contained at least four unique TCR clonotypes present in at least three individuals. TCRdb took the public reads, trimmed them with fastp at Q25, ran MiXCR for clone calling and kept in-frame beta chains. Each CDR3 protein appears once, grouped with its most common genes and DNA. The V and J calls were not made by the authors but by TCRdb's processing. In all, the sample holds more than 4,500 distinct CDR3 sequences, and 25% to 35% of those were seen once. The ten largest make up roughly 13% of the sample.

Genomic DNA extracted from blood, in amounts of 250-500 ng, served as the starting material for amplifying TRB repertoires. Study-level results and caveats: A total of 2,331 TCR clusters were exclusive to the recovered cohort, and about 31 of those clusters were low-pGen clusters. Specific T cell subsets (CD4+/Treg/CD8+) and sorted SARS-CoV-2-responsive or tetramer+ T cells had not yet been sequenced, with those experiments still ongoing. Strongly skewed TRBV/TRBJ gene usage was reported in patients with COVID-19. Prospective validation of the reported TCR clusters was stated to be required before clinical use. The cohort was considered too small for HLA contributions to COVID-19 susceptibility or severity to be assessed. Few blood samples were available from mildly ill patients while symptoms were present, and early samples from severe cases were likewise scarce. TRB repertoires were found to be highly clonal in active COVID-19, whereas diversity and richness at recovery were found to rise above healthy donor levels.

From its cysteine to its phenylalanine, the CDR3 spans 16 amino acids. Just the 48-base CDR3 DNA is kept, in frame starting at base 1. After removal of 3 bases from V and 4 bases from J, the junction retains 9 bases not matched to a gene. Sequences SGHTA (CDR1) and FQGNSA (CDR2) are obtained from the germline V gene. On this clonotype: Its recognized antigen is unknown. No much larger clone exists at a distance of one base, and base qualities are not known.

The chain couples TRBV7-2 to TRBJ2-1, with TRBD2 identical over 7 junction bases. Sequenced: blood. The sequence was collected from a human donor with active COVID-19. The bases read TGTGCCAGCAGCTTCTTAGGACTAGGGGAATACAATGAGCAGTTCTTC. Translation gives CASSFLGLGEYNEQFF.